These 26 T cell receptor beta chains came from one sample sequenced in a study of shared clonotypes between healthy human individuals. Terminally differentiated effector memory CD45RA+ cells were left out of the naive CD8 fraction, which was CD45RO-negative and positively selected for CCR7. Profiling relied on immunoSEQ multiplex PCR, and the TCRdb table lists in-frame clones only, not all of them. The sample records 600,000 or so clones, roughly 95% being singletons. Input material: naive CD8+ T cells sorted from blood. The receptors originated from a woman aged 25-40 years in good health.

This sequence joins TRBV4-1 and TRBJ2-5; perhaps D is TRBD1 or TRBD2 (5 bases each). The V end lost 1 base, the J end lost 2 bases, and 11 bases lay between the germline ends. In germline, CDR1 is MGHRA, CDR2 YSYEKL. CDR3 length: 15 residues. The CDR3: CASSQVPGPQETQYF. CDR3 DNA: TGCGCCAGCAGCCAAGTTCCGGGACCACAAGAGACCCAGTACTTC.

Concerning this clone: Other nucleotide sequences in the sample specify the same CDR3. The V gene is TRBV13, the J gene TRBJ2-7; no clear D gene. V was trimmed by 0 bases and J by 4 bases, leaving 7 bases between them. In germline, CDR1 is PRHDT, CDR2 FYEKMQ (reference sequence). CDR3 length: 13 amino acids. DNA for the CDR3: TGTGCCAGCAGCTTAGGCCGAGGATACGAGCAGTACTTC. Its translation: CASSLGRGYEQYF.

V gene TRBV11-2 combines with J gene TRBJ1-2; D might be TRBD1 (5 bases). The CDR3 is 16 residues long. CDR1 is SGHAT, CDR2 FQNNGV, per germline. The V end was cut by 0 bases, the J end by 4 bases, with 15 bases between. CDR3: CASSLDRRDYGYGYTF. CDR3 sequence (DNA): TGTGCCAGCAGCTTAGATCGACGGGACTATGGCTATGGCTACACCTTC. The full variable domain, with the rest looked up from reference TRBV11-2 and TRBJ1-2, is EAGVAQSPRYKIIEKRQSVAFWCNPISGHATLYWYQQILGQGPKLLIQFQNNGVVDDSQLPKDRFSAERLKGVDSTLKIQPAKLEDSAVYLCASSLDRRDYGYGYTFGSGTRLTVV.

This chain links TRBV28 with TRBJ2-3; 7 bases line up with TRBD2. The CDR3 is 16 residues long. V lost 6 bases to trimming and J lost 2 bases; unmatched junction nucleotides: 11. Germline CDR1 and CDR2: MDHEN and SYDVKM. The CDR3 is CASSWGLAENTDTQYF. In DNA form, the CDR3 reads TGTGCCAGCAGCTGGGGTCTAGCGGAGAACACAGATACGCAGTATTTT.

Remarks on this clone: This sample includes further DNA sequences coding for the same CDR3. The genes are TRBV27 and TRBJ2-7; D is ambiguous. Trimming removed 4 bases at V and 2 bases at J, with 3 bases between. Germline loops: CDR1 MNHEY, CDR2 SMNVEV (reference sequence). The CDR3 is made up of 11 amino acids. The CDR3, as DNA: TGTGCCAGCAGTTCAACCTACGAGCAGTACTTC. This codes for CASSSTYEQYF.

The CDR3 reads CASSPETGYNYGYTF. CDR3 in DNA: TGTGCCAGCTCACCCGAGACAGGATATAACTATGGCTACACCTTC. This chain connects TRBV18 to TRBJ1-2; the D gene is possibly TRBD1 (6 bases). V was clipped by 3 bases and J by 1 base, with 12 bases between them. Germline lookup yields CDR1 KGHSH and CDR2 LQKENI. CDR3 length: 15 amino acids.

V gene TRBV29-1 combines with J gene TRBJ2-7, with a possible D match to TRBD1 (6 bases). This CDR3 region has 15 residues. Germline CDR1 and CDR2: SQVTM and ANQGSEA. Deletions cut 5 bases from V and 5 bases from J, with 22 bases between. As DNA, the CDR3 is TGCAGCGTTACAGGGTCCACGAAAACTGCCCACGAGCAGTACTTC. Translating gives CSVTGSTKTAHEQYF.

The rearrangement links TRBV6-1 to TRBJ2-1; the D gene is possibly TRBD1 (6 bases). Trimming took off 5 bases at V and 9 bases at J, with 17 bases between the two ends. The CDR3 loop spans 14 amino acids. Germline assignment: CDR1 MNHNS and CDR2 SASEGT. CDR3 amino acids: CASSIWTGGGEQFF. In nucleotides, the CDR3 is TGTGCCAGCAGTATATGGACTGGGGGCGGTGAGCAGTTCTTC.

The chain links TRBV19 to TRBJ1-3; a possible D gene is TRBD1 (5 bases). The V and J ends lost 7 bases and 0 bases respectively, with 13 bases between them. The CDR3 length is 15 residues. CDR1 and CDR2 from the germline V gene are LNHDA and SQIVND (reference sequence). CDR3 residues: CASTWDANSGNTIYF. The CDR3 coding sequence is TGTGCCAGTACTTGGGACGCCAACTCTGGAAACACCATATATTTT.

The rearrangement uses TRBV29-1 and TRBJ2-1, with D possibly TRBD2 on 5 matching bases. Per the germline V gene, CDR1 is SQVTM and CDR2 is ANQGSEA. V was cut by 3 bases and J by 2 bases, with 8 bases left in between. The CDR3 consists of 13 residues. In DNA, the CDR3 is TGCAGCGTTGAGTTAGCGCCCTACAATGAGCAGTTCTTC. This gives the protein CSVELAPYNEQFF.

In the case of this clone: It is unclear where the CDR3 begins or ends on the DNA, so no DNA is shown, and the CDR3 is as TCRdb lists it. The chain links TRBV30 to TRBJ2-7; TRBD2 was called by the table and not checked on the DNA. The CDR3 is 15 amino acids in total, end residues counted. Germline values: CDR1 GTSNPN, CDR2 SVGIG (reference sequence). CDR3 loop: CAWSVGPGTPLSRYF.

This clone has just one count. This sequence joins TRBV19 and TRBJ1-1, with TRBD1 as a possible D gene (6 bases). V lost 8 bases, J lost 2 bases, and 15 bases lay in between. The germline CDR1 and CDR2 sequences are LNHDA and SQIVND (reference sequence). The CDR3 consists of 14 residues. Here the CDR3 DNA reads TGTGCCAGTTCGGTTCTGGGGGCAAACACTGAAGCTTTCTTT. Translation gives CASSVLGANTEAFF.

V and J are TRBV29-1 and TRBJ2-1; 16 positions agree with TRBD2. Trimming at V came to 3 bases and at J to 6 bases, leaving 11 bases not matched to a gene. CDR3 length: 18 residues. From germline, CDR1 is SQVTM and CDR2 ANQGSEA. The chain's CDR3 is CSVDLPGTSGRAINEQFF. In DNA, the CDR3 is TGCAGCGTTGATCTGCCCGGGACTAGCGGGAGGGCCATCAATGAGCAGTTCTTC.

The chain has TRBV27 and TRBJ2-7; TRBD1 aligns across 9 bases. Germline trimming cut 4 bases from V and 2 bases from J; bases unmatched to any gene: 6. Germline V lookup: CDR1 MNHEY, CDR2 SMNVEV (reference sequence). CDR3 length: 15 residues. The CDR3 bases are TGTGCCAGCAGTTACCAAGACAGGGGGGCCTACGAGCAGTACTTC. Translated: CASSYQDRGAYEQYF.

Details on this clone: The identical CDR3 is also encoded by other nucleotide sequences in the sample. This chain links TRBV13 with TRBJ2-7; 10 bases align to TRBD1. Germline V CDR1 and CDR2: PRHDT, FYEKMQ (reference sequence). V was clipped by 5 bases and J by 2 bases; unmatched bases: 3. The CDR3 totals 14 residues. CDR3 residues: CASSPGTGAYEQYF. The DNA for the CDR3 is TGTGCCAGCAGCCCCGGGACAGGGGCCTACGAGCAGTACTTC.

This clone was seen more than once but under ten times. The chain couples TRBV2 to TRBJ2-7; D remains ambiguous. CDR3 length equals 13 residues. Trimming pared 8 bases from V and 7 bases from J, leaving 18 bases between. The germline CDR1 and CDR2 sequences are SNHLY and FYNNEI. CDR3 nucleotide sequence: TGTGCCAGCTCCACAGCAGCCATGCGGGAGCAGTACTTC. The encoded protein is CASSTAAMREQYF.

V and J are TRBV6-5 and TRBJ2-1; no clear D. V was clipped by 5 bases and J by 12 bases, with 23 bases between them. Germline values: CDR1 MNHEY, CDR2 SVGAGI. The CDR3 is made up of 15 amino acids. The CDR3 here is CASSVRARMRSGQFF. Here the CDR3 DNA reads TGTGCCAGCAGTGTCCGGGCACGCATGAGATCGGGGCAGTTCTTC.

This chain links TRBV6-5 with TRBJ1-1, with no clear D. The CDR3 totals 14 residues. Germline values: CDR1 MNHEY, CDR2 SVGAGI. Trimming left V 0 bases short and J 6 bases short, with 11 bases between. CDR3 DNA: TGTGCCAGCAGTTACTCCGAAGGCTTGGCTGAAGCTTTCTTT. It specifies CASSYSEGLAEAFF.

This clone was detected once. This rearrangement joins TRBV9 to TRBJ2-1, with 7 nucleotides matching TRBD2. Per germline, CDR1 SGDLS and CDR2 YYNGEE. With 4 bases clipped from V and 9 bases from J, the junction kept 19 bases outside the gene matches. CDR3 length: 17 residues. The CDR3 DNA is TGTGCCAGCAGCACCCAACCGGGACTATTGGAATCACGTGAGCAGTTCTTC. Amino acid sequence: CASSTQPGLLESREQFF.

The rearrangement uses TRBV5-4 and TRBJ2-5; a possible D gene is TRBD2 (6 bases). Trimming left V 1 base short and J 5 bases short, with 9 bases between. Germline CDR1 reads SGHNT; CDR2 reads YYREEE (reference sequence). This CDR3 is built from 13 residues. CDR3 bases: TGTGCCAGCAGCTTGTATCGGGGGGAGACCCAGTACTTC. It translates to CASSLYRGETQYF. Full variable domain (rest looked up from reference TRBV5-4 and TRBJ2-5): ETGVTQSPTHLIKTRGQQVTLRCSSQSGHNTVSWYQQALGQGPQFIFQYYREEENGRGNFPPRFSGLQFPNYSSELNVNALELDDSALYLCASSLYRGETQYFGPGTRLLVL.

V gene TRBV27 combines with J gene TRBJ2-7; perhaps TRBD2 as D (5 bases). V was cut by 4 bases and J by 4 bases, with 20 bases left in between. CDR3 size: 16 residues. Germline CDR1 is MNHEY and CDR2 is SMNVEV (reference sequence). The CDR3 coding sequence is TGTGCCAGCAGTTCGGTGGACTCGTCCTTGGGGTACGAGCAGTACTTC. Its protein product is CASSSVDSSLGYEQYF.

The chain combines TRBV11-2 with TRBJ2-7; the match to TRBD1 covers 10 bases. This CDR3 has 14 amino acids. After removal of 3 bases from V and 6 bases from J, the junction contained 5 bases not matched to a gene. Germline assignment: CDR1 SGHAT and CDR2 FQNNGV. This CDR3 reads CASSFWTGGGEQYF. As DNA, the CDR3 is TGTGCCAGCAGCTTCTGGACAGGGGGTGGCGAGCAGTACTTC.

With respect to this clone: This same CDR3 is encoded by further DNA sequences in the sample. This chain uses TRBV5-1 with TRBJ2-7; 11 positions agree with TRBD1. Germline V gene sequence: CDR1 SGHRS, CDR2 YFSETQ. CDR3 length: 14 residues. The ends lost 7 bases at V and 3 bases at J; junction bases unmatched: 6. The CDR3 nucleotides read TGCGCCAGCCGCGCCGGGACAGGGGGCTACGAGCAGTACTTC. Encoded protein: CASRAGTGGYEQYF.

This chain uses TRBV7-9 with TRBJ2-1; a possible D gene is TRBD2 (5 bases). Per germline, CDR1 SEHNR and CDR2 FQNEAQ (reference sequence). CDR3 size: 15 residues. V dropped 5 bases and J dropped 2 bases, with 13 bases sitting between them. The CDR3 bases are TGTGCCAGCAGCCCGCTAACTAGTGCCTACAATGAGCAGTTCTTC. Translation: CASSPLTSAYNEQFF. The full variable domain, its missing parts supplied by reference TRBV7-9 and TRBJ2-1, is DTGVSQNPRHKITKRGQNVTFRCDPISEHNRLYWYRQTLGQGPEFLTYFQNEAQLEKSRLLSDRFSAERPKGSFSTLEIQRTEQGDSAMYLCASSPLTSAYNEQFFGPGTRLTVL.

This rearrangement joins TRBV11-2 to TRBJ2-1; D call uncertain. Per the germline V gene, CDR1 is SGHAT and CDR2 is FQNNGV. Trimming pared 1 base from V and 1 base from J, leaving 8 bases between. CDR3 length: 15 amino acids. The CDR3 DNA reads as TGTGCCAGCAGCTTAGTCAAGGGATCCTACAATGAGCAGTTCTTC. Translated: CASSLVKGSYNEQFF.

The rearrangement uses TRBV6-6 and TRBJ2-5; D possibly uses TRBD1 or TRBD2 (7 bases each). The CDR3 is 14 amino acids. CDR1 is MNHNY and CDR2 is SVGAGI in the germline V gene (reference sequence). With 5 bases removed from V and 1 base from J, the gap between germline ends came to 11 bases. Here the CDR3 DNA reads TGTGCCAGCAGTCTCAGGGGGGGCCAAGAGACCCAGTACTTC. It translates to CASSLRGGQETQYF.